The 13 T cell receptor beta chains below come from one sample, sequenced in a study of T cell repertoires in cytomegalovirus infection. MiXCR was run by TCRdb on the reads, yielding one entry per CDR3 protein. The data contain some 250,000 distinct CDR3 sequences, 9.1% of them singletons. Sequencing was carried out using PBMCs. Receptors originate from a human donor in good health (CMV status not recorded). Some clones in this sample may be carry-over from other donors' samples.

This chain uses TRBV6-6 with TRBJ1-1; D ambiguous. Trimming removed 2 bases at V and 0 bases at J, with 13 bases between. Germline values: CDR1 MNHNY, CDR2 SVGAGI (reference sequence). The CDR3 totals 16 residues. The DNA for the CDR3 is TGTGCCAGCAGTTACGGGAGGGCAGACATGAACACTGAAGCTTTCTTT. It codes for CASSYGRADMNTEAFF.

This clonotype was observed many times. The rearrangement joins TRBV7-8 to TRBJ2-7; D unresolved. Germline loops: CDR1 SGHVS, CDR2 FQNEAQ. V lost 3 bases to trimming and J lost 2 bases, with 11 bases between them. The CDR3 contains 14 residues. The CDR3 spells CASSLSDRAYEQYF. The CDR3 nucleotides read TGTGCCAGCAGCTTGTCGGATAGGGCCTACGAGCAGTACTTC.

This clonotype was counted at least ten times. The gene calls are TRBV7-2 and TRBJ2-2, with D hard to call. Trimming took off 6 bases at V and 6 bases at J, with 11 bases between the two ends. The CDR3 totals 13 residues. Germline loops: CDR1 SGHTA, CDR2 FQGNSA. CDR3 DNA sequence: TGTGCCAGCAGGGGATATGGGGCCGGGGAGCTGTTTTTT. The encoded protein is CASRGYGAGELFF.

In this sample, this clonotype turned up a few times. This chain links TRBV20-1 with TRBJ2-7; a possible D gene is TRBD1 (6 bases). Per germline, CDR1 DFQATT and CDR2 SNEGSKA (reference sequence). The CDR3 covers 12 residues. Trimming took 5 bases from V and 2 from J, leaving 10 bases between them. The CDR3 spells CSAQGYTYEQYF. CDR3 nucleotide sequence: TGCAGTGCTCAGGGGTATACCTACGAGCAGTACTTC.

This clonotype showed up many times. The V call is TRBV7-9, the J call TRBJ2-5; weak D call: TRBD2 (7 bases). This CDR3 has 17 amino acids. From germline, CDR1 is SEHNR and CDR2 FQNEAQ (reference sequence). Trimming pared 3 bases from V and 1 base from J, leaving 18 bases between. DNA for the CDR3: TGTGCCAGCAGCTTTCCCGGAAGGGGGGGAACCCAAGAGACCCAGTACTTC. Its translation: CASSFPGRGGTQETQYF.

The V and J genes are TRBV4-1 and TRBJ2-2; weak D call: TRBD1 (5 bases). This CDR3 is 16 amino acids long. Germline loops: CDR1 MGHRA, CDR2 YSYEKL. V was shortened by 0 bases and J by 3 bases, with 11 bases between the two germline ends. The CDR3 region is CASSQELPGHTGELFF. CDR3 DNA sequence: TGCGCCAGCAGCCAAGAGCTTCCAGGGCACACCGGGGAGCTGTTTTTT.

At least ten counts were recorded for this clonotype. The gene calls are TRBV7-2 and TRBJ1-1, with D possibly matching TRBD1 (5 bases). The CDR3 runs to 17 residues. V shed 1 base and J shed 1 base, with 16 bases lying between them. Germline V gene sequence: CDR1 SGHTA, CDR2 FQGNSA. CDR3 in amino acids: CASSLVGGGRGNTEAFF. CDR3 coding DNA: TGTGCCAGCAGCTTAGTAGGTGGGGGGAGGGGGAACACTGAAGCTTTCTTT. Using reference TRBV7-2 and TRBJ1-1 for the parts outside the CDR3, the full variable domain is GAGVSQSPSNKVTEKGKDVELRCDPISGHTALYWYRQSLGQGLEFLIYFQGNSAPDKSGLPSDRFSAERTGGSVSTLTIQRTQQEDSAVYLCASSLVGGGRGNTEAFFGQGTRLTVV.

This clonotype was observed many times. The rearrangement links TRBV7-2 to TRBJ1-2, with 10 bases fitting TRBD1. Trimming at V came to 3 bases and at J to 7 bases, leaving 8 bases not matched to a gene. Germline V gene sequence: CDR1 SGHTA, CDR2 FQGNSA. The CDR3 sequence is 15 residues long. This CDR3 reads CASSFIAGQGSGYTF. The CDR3 nucleotides are TGTGCCAGCAGCTTTATCGCGGGACAGGGGTCTGGCTACACCTTC.

This clonotype has at least ten counts. This chain links TRBV28 with TRBJ2-2, with D perhaps being TRBD1 or TRBD2 (5 bases each). The ends were cut back, 11 bases at V and 2 bases at J, with 15 bases in the middle. This CDR3 region has 14 residues. CDR1 and CDR2 from the germline V gene are MDHEN and SYDVKM. The CDR3 DNA follows: TGTGCCGTCGAGGGGCACGCTAACACCGGGGAGCTGTTTTTT. It yields the protein CAVEGHANTGELFF.

V usage is TRBV19 and J usage is TRBJ1-1, with 7 bases that match TRBD1. This CDR3 has 14 residues. Losses at the gene ends were 4 bases for V and 0 bases for J; bases not matched to a gene: 2. The germline CDR1 and CDR2 sequences are LNHDA and SQIVND (reference sequence). Written as DNA, the CDR3 is TGTGCCAGTAGTACCGGGACAGTGAACACTGAAGCTTTCTTT. Protein product: CASSTGTVNTEAFF.

This clonotype has a count of ten or more. The V call is TRBV7-6, the J call TRBJ1-2, with 7 bases lining up with TRBD1. CDR3 size: 14 residues. In germline, CDR1 is SGHVS, CDR2 FNYEAQ. The V segment lost 4 bases and the J segment 7 bases; nucleotides outside the gene matches: 9. The CDR3: CASSSTTGVGGYTF. The CDR3 nucleotides are TGTGCCAGCAGCTCAACTACAGGGGTTGGTGGCTACACCTTC.

This clonotype was counted many times. The CDR3 protein is CASSLIGPTYGYTF. The CDR3 DNA sequence: TGTGCCAGCAGCTTAATTGGACCGACCTATGGCTACACCTTC. V and J are TRBV7-2 and TRBJ1-2; no reliable D call. Between the trimmed V and J ends, which lost 2 bases and 4 bases, there was a span of 11 bases. The CDR3 is made up of 14 amino acids. Looked up from germline, CDR1 is SGHTA and CDR2 is FQGNSA.

This chain links TRBV7-2 with TRBJ2-3; D may match TRBD1 or TRBD2 (6 bases each). CDR1 and CDR2 from the germline V gene are SGHTA and FQGNSA. The CDR3 covers 17 residues. Between the trimmed V and J ends, which lost 0 bases and 3 bases, there was a span of 16 bases. CDR3 amino acids: CASSLAAPGAGTDTQYF. As DNA, the CDR3 is TGTGCCAGCAGCTTAGCGGCTCCGGGGGCTGGGACAGATACGCAGTATTTT. Using reference TRBV7-2 and TRBJ2-3 for the parts outside the CDR3, the full variable domain is GAGVSQSPSNKVTEKGKDVELRCDPISGHTALYWYRQSLGQGLEFLIYFQGNSAPDKSGLPSDRFSAERTGGSVSTLTIQRTQQEDSAVYLCASSLAAPGAGTDTQYFGPGTRLTVL.